This T cell receptor (beta chain) was recorded in a study of OX40 agonist ivuxolimab in advanced cancers. Study at large: Subjects had a mean age of about 65 years, with a range of 23 to 79; around 80% were male.

Germline V gene data show CDR1 as MDHEN and CDR2 as SYDVKM. V lost 3 bases and J lost 4; bases outside the gene matches: 2. This CDR3 spans 13 amino acids. Assay used: immunoSEQ multiplex PCR; TCRdb lists only in-frame clones, some missing. The sample contains some 97,000 clones, approximately 90% of which appear only once. The chain is built from TRBV28 and TRBJ1-2; 7 nucleotides align to TRBD1. The origin of this receptor is an adult with an advanced solid tumor such as melanoma, head and neck, liver or kidney cancer. The specimen comprised CD4+ or CD8+ T cells sorted from blood, sampled in a trial of the OX40 agonist ivuxolimab. The CDR3 region is CASSLNRGYGYTF. The DNA for the CDR3 is TGTGCCAGCAGTTTGAACAGGGGCTATGGCTACACCTTC.